These 17 T cell receptor delta chains were sequenced from one sample in a study of γδ T cells in repeated Plasmodium falciparum infection. Bulk repertoires came from Vgamma9/Vdelta2+ or Vdelta2-negative gammadelta T cells flow-sorted from PBMC. TCRdb reprocessed the multiplex PCR reads using CATT. The table shows under 60,000 delta-chain clones, with around 1.6% occurring only once. The sample consisted of gamma-delta T cells from blood. The source is a pool of human donors (malaria-infected and uninfected, not separated).

This clone turned up a few times. TCRdb has a much larger clone's protein, which differs at residue 3 from the translation of this DNA, likely because of a read error; what is shown is the protein translated from the DNA. The V and J genes are TRDV2 and TRDJ1; D is unresolved. This CDR3 comprises 16 residues. Germline V gene data show CDR1 as GEAIGNYY and CDR2 as EKD. The chain's CDR3 is CAWDTVGLEASDKLIF. The CDR3 DNA reads as TGTGCCTGGGACACCGTCGGCCTAGAGGCTTCCGATAAACTCATCTTT.

This clone was detected a few times. A far larger clone is off by one base, so a read error is likely. Other DNA sequences in this sample translate to the same CDR3. This chain uses TRDV1 with TRDJ1; 12 bases align to TRDD3. Matching the DNA to germline supplied the J gene, which TCRdb does not give. Germline V CDR1 and CDR2: TSWWSYY, QGS. The CDR3 has 28 residues. CDR3 loop: CALGELVSNGLASNTGGYPLWTTDKLIF. In DNA form, the CDR3 reads TGTGCTCTTGGAGAACTAGTCTCAAATGGCCTCGCCTCGAACACTGGGGGATACCCCCTTTGGACCACCGATAAACTCATCTTT.

Of note for this clone: The TCRdb protein, from a much larger clone, departs from this DNA's translation at residue 21, likely by read error; the protein shown derives from the DNA. Written as DNA, the CDR3 is TGTGCTCTTGGGGAACCGGCCTTCCTACCAATAGACTGGGGGATACGCGTGGAAACCGATGAACTCATCTTT. This gives the protein CALGEPAFLPIDWGIRVETDELIF. This chain links TRDV1 with TRDJ1, with TRDD3 matching over 13 bases. The J gene, left out of TCRdb, was set here by checking the DNA against germline. The CDR3 runs 24 residues. The germline V gene has CDR1 TSWWSYY and CDR2 QGS.

The table lists this clone with many counts. The DNA is left out, because the CDR3 cannot be placed on it with certainty; the CDR3 is given as TCRdb lists it. No call exists for the J gene, whereas the V gene is TRDV1; the table assigns TRDD3, which was not confirmed against the DNA. Germline values: CDR1 TSWWSYY, CDR2 QGS. The CDR3 adds up to 20 amino acids, both ends counted. The CDR3 sequence is CALGEKGLGRWGIDPDKLIF.

This clone appeared a few times. TCRdb attributes to this sequence the protein of a much larger clone, which differs from the DNA translation at residue 9; a read error is likely, and the protein displayed is translated from the DNA. The V gene is TRDV1, the J gene TRDJ1; TRDD3 matches at 7 bases. No J gene was available from TCRdb, and it was assigned here by a germline match of the DNA. The V and J ends lost 2 bases and 1 base, in that order; junction bases with no gene match: 22. The CDR3 is 21 residues long. Per the germline V gene, CDR1 is TSWWSYY and CDR2 is QGS. The CDR3 DNA reads as TGTGCTCTTGGGGAAACCAAACCATCCCGGTACTGGGGATGCGCCACCGATAAACTCATCTTT. Its translation: CALGETKPSRYWGCATDKLIF.

Regarding this clone: This DNA's translation differs at residue 11 from TCRdb's protein, which comes from a much larger clone; a read error is likely, and the protein shown is translated from the DNA. This chain joins TRDV1 and TRDJ1, with 8 nucleotides matching TRDD3. Germline V CDR1 and CDR2: TSWWSYY, QGS. The CDR3 spans 20 residues. V gave up 2 bases and J gave up 7 bases; unmatched junction bases: 24. The CDR3 loop is CALGEKGLPVLWGTTIKLIF. The CDR3 region has the DNA TGTGCTCTTGGGGAAAAAGGGCTTCCTGTCCTCTGGGGGACAACTATTAAACTCATCTTT.

This clone occurred a few times. A read error is the likely source, as a far larger clone sits one nucleotide away. At the DNA level, this CDR3 is encoded by other sequences in the same sample as well. The genes are TRDV1 and TRDJ1; 13 bases are a match to TRDD3. Because TCRdb records no J gene, it was assigned here through a match of the DNA to germline. The CDR3 covers 22 residues. Trimming took 3 bases from V and 2 from J; bases not matched to a gene: 21. Germline V gene data show CDR1 as TSWWSYY and CDR2 as QGS. The CDR3 loop reads CALGDFPTDYWGIRVKTDKLIF. CDR3 DNA sequence: TGTGCTCTTGGGGACTTCCCTACAGACTACTGGGGGATACGCGTAAAAACCGATAAACTCATCTTT.

The CDR3 coding sequence is TGTGCCTGTGACACCGTCACGCCAGGGGCCAGGGACACCAGACAGATGTTTTTCAGAACTGGCATCAAACTCTTCTTC. Translated, it gives CACDTVTPGARDTRQMFFRTGIKLFF. The V gene call is TRDV2, and the J gene call is absent; TRDD3 reflects the table's D call only, with no check against the DNA. Germline loops: CDR1 GEAIGNYY, CDR2 EKD. This CDR3 spans 26 amino acids.

As to this clone: TCRdb's protein, taken from a much larger clone, differs from this DNA's translation at residue 16, likely owing to a read error; the protein displayed comes from the DNA. This sequence joins TRDV1 and TRDJ1; 12 bases line up with TRDD3. Here the J gene was assigned by germline matching of the DNA, as TCRdb has none. The ends lost 3 bases at V and 3 bases at J; junction bases unmatched: 20. This CDR3 has 21 residues. Germline CDR1 and CDR2: TSWWSYY and QGS. CDR3 sequence reads: CALGDPLGYWGIQPFADKLIF. The CDR3 DNA sequence: TGTGCTCTTGGGGACCCTCTGGGTTACTGGGGGATACAGCCGTTCGCCGATAAACTCATCTTT.

This clone has a handful of counts. The likely explanation is a read error, given a far larger clone one base away. Other DNA variants within this sample encode the same CDR3. The J gene went uncalled, whereas the V gene is TRDV1; the table's TRDD3 call for D was not verified on the DNA. In germline, CDR1 is TSWWSYY, CDR2 QGS. This CDR3 has 22 residues. The CDR3 region has the DNA TGTGCTCTTGGGGAACCCCCGCGGGGTCGGGGGCGTTCTGGGGCTGTCCTGGATAAACTCATCTTC. Residues: CALGEPPRGRGRSGAVLDKLIF.

This clone was recorded many times. TCRdb's listed protein matches a much larger clone and diverges from this DNA's translation at residue 8, likely through a read error; the protein shown comes from the DNA. The genes are TRDV1 and TRDJ1; D not certain. TCRdb does not report a J gene; here it was assigned by matching the DNA to germline references. The CDR3 extends over 17 amino acids. The germline V gene encodes CDR1 TSWWSYY and CDR2 QGS. Trimming shortened V by 3 bases and J by 3 bases, and 20 bases separated the two germline ends. CDR3 loop: CALGDLTAGPAPDKLIF. CDR3 coding DNA: TGTGCTCTTGGGGATCTCACAGCGGGCCCTGCACCCGATAAACTCATCTTT.

This clone was seen a few times. A far larger clone is one base from this, pointing to a likely read error. This CDR3 is also generated by other DNA sequences in the sample. The CDR3 DNA reads TGTGCTCTTGGGGAAGTGGCGCCCCTCACTCTACTAGGGGAGAAACTCATCTTT. Translating it yields CALGEVAPLTLLGEKLIF. The gene calls are TRDV1 and TRDJ1; TRDD3 might be the D (5 bases). V was cut by 2 bases and J by 8 bases, with 27 bases left in between. CDR3 length: 18 residues. CDR1 TSWWSYY and CDR2 QGS come from the germline V gene.

A few counts support this clone. The mismatch at residue 11 between this DNA's translation and the TCRdb protein of a much larger clone likely reflects a read error; the protein shown is translated from the DNA. The chain combines TRDV1 with TRDJ1; tentatively, D is TRDD3 (7 bases). TCRdb offers no J gene call, so here the DNA was matched to germline to obtain one. Trimming shortened V by 4 bases and J by 4 bases, and 25 bases separated the two germline ends. The germline gives CDR1 TSWWSYY, CDR2 QGS. CDR3 length: 18 residues. CDR3 residues: CALGVPLPPFPGGDKLIF. CDR3 DNA: TGTGCTCTTGGGGTCCCACTTCCTCCGTTCCCTGGGGGCGATAAACTCATCTTT.

Comments on this clone: A far larger clone is just one base off, so this is likely a read error. Distinct nucleotide sequences in the sample also encode this CDR3. This chain uses TRDV1 with TRDJ1; D is uncertain. Germline lookup yields CDR1 TSWWSYY and CDR2 QGS. The CDR3 is 19 residues long. Written as DNA, the CDR3 is TGTGCTCTTGGGGACGGAAAATTAACTCCTGGCGTTAACCTCGATAAGCTCATCTTT. Translation: CALGDGKLTPGVNLDKLIF.

Concerning this clone: TCRdb's listed protein matches a much larger clone and diverges from this DNA's translation at residue 18, likely through a read error; the protein shown comes from the DNA. The chain couples TRDV1 to TRDJ1, with 7 bases matching TRDD3. In the absence of a J gene in TCRdb, the DNA was matched to germline to assign it here. V dropped 1 base and J dropped 3; count of bases not matched to a gene: 29. Germline assignment: CDR1 TSWWSYY and CDR2 QGS. The CDR3 length is 23 residues. The CDR3 region is CALGEPGGGSRGLWGQSADKLIF. The CDR3 bases are TGTGCTCTTGGGGAACCTGGAGGTGGTTCCCGAGGACTCTGGGGGCAATCCGCCGATAAACTCATCTTT.

As concerns this clone: TCRdb lists the protein of a much larger clone for this DNA, which differs at residue 5, so this is likely a read error; the protein given here is translated from the DNA itself. The rearrangement links TRDV1 to TRDJ1; 8 bases line up with TRDD3. Germline V gives CDR1 TSWWSYY, CDR2 QGS. With V trimmed by 4 bases and J by 0 bases, 25 bases remained unmatched. This CDR3 has 22 amino acids. The CDR3 DNA is TGTGCTCTTGGGGTAGGTGTTACCCGGGGCCGACTGGGGGCTCCGTACACCGATAAACTCATCTTT. Translation gives CALGVGVTRGRLGAPYTDKLIF.

On this clone itself: TCRdb's listed protein matches a much larger clone and diverges from this DNA's translation at residue 14, likely through a read error; the protein shown comes from the DNA. This chain connects TRDV1 to TRDJ1; 10 bases are shared with TRDD3. Here the J gene came from matching the DNA to germline, since TCRdb omits it. The CDR3 loop spans 18 amino acids. Germline trimming cut 0 bases from V and 7 bases from J; bases unmatched to any gene: 14. CDR1 TSWWSYY and CDR2 QGS come from the germline V gene. The CDR3 loop is CALGELPWGINRIGKLIF. DNA of the CDR3: TGTGCTCTTGGGGAACTTCCCTGGGGGATAAATAGGATCGGTAAACTCATCTTT.